The 15 T cell receptor beta chains given below trace back to one sample, sequenced in a study of T cell responses to AZD1222 COVID-19 vaccine (dated by TCRdb to the early 2020s). What the time point label conveys for this sample: about 28 days (+/-7) after the second vaccine dose. The method behind the library was the immunoSEQ multiplex PCR assay. In its TCRdb copy, this immuneACCESS table keeps in-frame sequences only and misses some clones. Where compared with another copy, unresolved V genes explain less than half of these, and the others have no known cause. This sample lists over 150,000 clones; roughly 92% were detected once. Around 1.5% of the sample belongs to the ten largest clones. Source: peripheral blood, taken 28 days after the second AZD1222 dose. The receptor source for this set is an adult who received the AZD1222 COVID-19 vaccine.

The rearrangement uses TRBV6-2 or TRBV6-3 and TRBJ2-3; 7 bases are shared with TRBD2. Unmatched junction bases numbered 5, after V lost 2 bases and J lost 3 bases. From germline, CDR1 is MNHEY and CDR2 SVGEGT. CDR3 length: 15 amino acids. The CDR3 DNA reads TGTGCCAGCAGTTACGCGGGGGTGTCAACAGATACGCAGTATTTT. As protein: CASSYAGVSTDTQYF.

DNA of the CDR3: TGTGCCAGCAGCCCTCAAGGGGAACAGGGTGGGGACACTGAAGCTTTCTTT. It is translated as CASSPQGEQGGDTEAFF. V usage is TRBV28 and J usage is TRBJ1-1, with D possibly matching TRBD1 (6 bases). Trimming took 6 bases from V and 3 from J, leaving 23 bases between them. The germline CDR1 and CDR2 sequences are MDHEN and SYDVKM. CDR3 size: 17 residues.

The gene calls are TRBV7-2 and TRBJ1-2; 11 nucleotides align to TRBD1. The junction had 5 bases not matched to a gene; V was cut back by 4 bases and J by 4 bases. The CDR3 spans 15 residues. The germline CDR1 and CDR2 sequences are SGHTA and FQGNSA. CDR3: CASSSDRGRPYGYTF. For the CDR3, the DNA is TGTGCCAGCAGCTCGGACAGGGGGCGCCCCTATGGCTACACCTTC.

The V call is TRBV7-2, the J call TRBJ1-5; D not resolved. Trimming took 6 bases from V and 0 from J, leaving 9 bases between them. Germline assignment: CDR1 SGHTA and CDR2 FQGNSA. The CDR3 spans 14 residues. The CDR3 DNA follows: TGTGCCAGCAGGAAAGGAAATAGCAATCAGCCCCAGCATTTT. Amino acids: CASRKGNSNQPQHF.

V and J are TRBV11-1 and TRBJ1-2, with D maybe TRBD1 (6 bases). Germline assignment: CDR1 SGHAT and CDR2 FQDESV (reference sequence). V lost 4 bases and J lost 0, with 12 bases in between. The CDR3 runs 15 residues. CDR3 loop: CASSSLQGANYGYTF. The DNA for the CDR3 is TGTGCCAGCAGCTCCCTACAGGGAGCTAACTATGGCTACACCTTC. Looking up the rest from reference TRBV11-1 and TRBJ1-2 gives the full variable domain: EAEVAQSPRYKITEKSQAVAFWCDPISGHATLYWYRQILGQGPELLVQFQDESVVDDSQLPKDRFSAERLKGVDSTLKIQPAELGDSAMYLCASSSLQGANYGYTFGSGTRLTVV.

The chain's CDR3 is CASSQDLVGQETQYF. CDR3 nucleotides: TGTGCCAGCAGCCAAGACTTAGTGGGGCAAGAGACCCAGTACTTC. The chain couples TRBV5-4 to TRBJ2-5; D gene uncertain. This CDR3 has 15 amino acids. From germline, CDR1 is SGHNT and CDR2 YYREEE (reference sequence). Trimming left V 4 bases short and J 2 bases short, with 15 bases between. Combining the CDR3 with reference TRBV5-4 and TRBJ2-5 gives the whole variable domain ETGVTQSPTHLIKTRGQQVTLRCSSQSGHNTVSWYQQALGQGPQFIFQYYREEENGRGNFPPRFSGLQFPNYSSELNVNALELDDSALYLCASSQDLVGQETQYFGPGTRLLVL.

This clone was seen only once. The J gene is TRBJ2-5, the V gene TRBV6-5; D is possibly TRBD1 (6 bases). The germline CDR1 and CDR2 sequences are MNHEY and SVGAGI. Trimming pared 6 bases from V and 1 base from J, leaving 12 bases between. This CDR3 spans 14 amino acids. As DNA, the CDR3 is TGTGCCAGCAGGAGGACAGAGACCCAAGAGACCCAGTACTTC. Amino acid sequence: CASRRTETQETQYF.

This chain joins TRBV27 and TRBJ2-2, with D possibly TRBD2 on 7 matching bases. Between the trimmed V and J ends, which lost 2 bases and 0 bases, there was a span of 10 bases. Per the germline V gene, CDR1 is MNHEY and CDR2 is SMNVEV (reference sequence). CDR3 length: 16 residues. The CDR3 loop is CASSLGGGPNTGELFF. The CDR3 DNA reads as TGTGCCAGCAGTTTAGGGGGGGGCCCGAACACCGGGGAGCTGTTTTTT.

The chain combines TRBV29-1 with TRBJ1-5; weak D call: TRBD1 (6 bases). Deletions cut 4 bases from V and 4 bases from J, with 20 bases between. The CDR3 is made up of 16 amino acids. Germline CDR1 SQVTM, CDR2 ANQGSEA. The CDR3 here is CSVALSSTGANQPQHF. CDR3 sequence (DNA): TGCAGCGTTGCCCTCTCTTCGACAGGAGCTAATCAGCCCCAGCATTTT.

This chain joins TRBV7-3 and TRBJ2-3, with D perhaps assigned TRBD1 or TRBD2 (5 bases each). The V end lost 2 bases, the J end lost 2 bases, and 20 bases lay between the germline ends. Germline V gene sequence: CDR1 SGHTA, CDR2 FQGTGA. This CDR3 contains 18 residues. The CDR3 region is CASSLEESGPLFTDTQYF. Written as DNA, the CDR3 is TGTGCCAGCAGCTTAGAGGAATCGGGGCCTCTATTCACAGATACGCAGTATTTT.

The chain couples TRBV5-6 to TRBJ1-4, with a tentative D call TRBD1 (5 bases). Germline V lookup: CDR1 SGHDT, CDR2 YYEEEE. V was pared by 4 bases and J by 8 bases, with 21 bases between. This CDR3 contains 16 residues. CDR3 sequence (DNA): TGTGCCAGCAGCCCGCGCCGACCCGGGACGGAAGAAAAACTGTTTTTT. It yields the protein CASSPRRPGTEEKLFF. Based on the CDR3 plus reference TRBV5-6 and TRBJ1-4, the full variable domain is DAGVTQSPTHLIKTRGQQVTLRCSPKSGHDTVSWYQQALGQGPQFIFQYYEEEERQRGNFPDRFSGHQFPNYSSELNVNALLLGDSALYLCASSPRRPGTEEKLFFGSGTQLSVL.

The genes are TRBV5-1 and TRBJ2-1; 8 nucleotides line up with TRBD1. The junction had 6 bases not matched to a gene; V was cut back by 0 bases and J by 4 bases. The CDR3 consists of 16 residues. Germline CDR1 and CDR2: SGHRS and YFSETQ. CDR3 sequence reads: CASSLATGGTYNEQFF. The CDR3 DNA is TGCGCCAGCAGCTTGGCAACAGGGGGAACGTACAATGAGCAGTTCTTC.

V gene TRBV28 combines with J gene TRBJ1-5; a possible D gene is TRBD1 (6 bases). The CDR3 loop spans 15 amino acids. Per the germline V gene, CDR1 is MDHEN and CDR2 is SYDVKM. V was cut by 3 bases and J by 2 bases, with 11 bases left in between. The chain's CDR3 is CASSFSDRGNQPQHF. CDR3 coding DNA: TGTGCCAGCAGTTTCTCGGACAGAGGCAATCAGCCCCAGCATTTT.

The chain has TRBV12-3 or TRBV12-4 and TRBJ1-4; D possibly corresponds to TRBD1 (6 bases). This CDR3 has 13 residues. The V end was cut by 8 bases, the J end by 4 bases, with 11 bases between. CDR3 amino acids: CASLGQLNEKLFF. In DNA, the CDR3 is TGTGCCAGCCTTGGACAGCTTAATGAAAAACTGTTTTTT.

This chain joins TRBV5-1 and TRBJ2-1, with D hard to call. This CDR3 is 12 amino acids long. Trimming removed 1 base from V and 5 bases from J, with 4 bases in between. Germline CDR1 is SGHRS and CDR2 is YFSETQ. CDR3 nucleotide sequence: TGCGCCAGCAGCTTGATACACAATGAGCAGTTCTTC. Protein sequence: CASSLIHNEQFF.